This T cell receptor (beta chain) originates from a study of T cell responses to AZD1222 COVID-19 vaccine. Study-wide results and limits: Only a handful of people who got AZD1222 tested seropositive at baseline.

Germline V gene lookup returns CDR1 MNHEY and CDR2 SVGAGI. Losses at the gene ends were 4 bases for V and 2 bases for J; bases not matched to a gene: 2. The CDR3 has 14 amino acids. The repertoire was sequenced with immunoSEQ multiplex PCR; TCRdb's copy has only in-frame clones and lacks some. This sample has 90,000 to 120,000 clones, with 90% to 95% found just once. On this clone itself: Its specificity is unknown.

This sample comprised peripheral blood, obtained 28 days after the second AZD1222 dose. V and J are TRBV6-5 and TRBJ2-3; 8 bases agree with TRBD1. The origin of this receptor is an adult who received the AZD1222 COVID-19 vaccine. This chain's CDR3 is CASSWTGITDTQYF. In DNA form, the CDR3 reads TGTGCCAGCAGTTGGACAGGGATCACAGATACGCAGTATTTT.